This T cell receptor beta chain emerged from a study of blood T cell repertoires in COVID-19. Generated by immunoSEQ multiplex PCR, the TCRdb table keeps only in-frame clones and is missing some. The sample contains around 200,000 clones, over 75% of which appear only once. The CDR3 loop spans 12 amino acids. Per germline, CDR1 SQVTM and CDR2 ANQGSEA. V lost 7 bases, J lost 2 bases, and 5 bases stayed unmatched. This receptor was identified in a woman between 18 and 30 years old who had recovered from COVID-19. The sample consisted of PBMCs or T cells enriched from blood (not recorded which). This chain links TRBV29-1 with TRBJ2-7; TRBD1 agrees at 7 bases. CDR3: CSGVDRAYEQYF. The DNA of the CDR3 is TGCAGCGGGGTCGACAGGGCCTACGAGCAGTACTTC.